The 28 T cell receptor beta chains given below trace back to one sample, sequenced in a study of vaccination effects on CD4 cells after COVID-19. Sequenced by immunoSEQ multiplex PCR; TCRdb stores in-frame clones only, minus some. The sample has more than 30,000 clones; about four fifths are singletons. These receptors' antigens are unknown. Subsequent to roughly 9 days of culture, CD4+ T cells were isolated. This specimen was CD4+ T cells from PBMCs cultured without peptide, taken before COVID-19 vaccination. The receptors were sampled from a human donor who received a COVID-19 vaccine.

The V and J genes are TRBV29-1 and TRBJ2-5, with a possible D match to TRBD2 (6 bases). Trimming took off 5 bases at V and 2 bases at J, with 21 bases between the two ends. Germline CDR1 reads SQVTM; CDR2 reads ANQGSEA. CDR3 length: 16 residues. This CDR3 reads CSVLGAVREIQETQYF. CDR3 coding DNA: TGCAGCGTTCTCGGCGCGGTACGGGAGATACAAGAGACCCAGTACTTC.

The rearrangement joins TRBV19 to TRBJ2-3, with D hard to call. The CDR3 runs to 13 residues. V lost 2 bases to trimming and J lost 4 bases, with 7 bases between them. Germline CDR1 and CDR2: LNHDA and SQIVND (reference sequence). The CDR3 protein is CASSITGADTQYF. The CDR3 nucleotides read TGTGCCAGTAGTATAACCGGCGCAGATACGCAGTATTTT.

The CDR3 region has the DNA TGTGCCACCAGTGACCCTCGCCGCGGCAAAGAGACCCAGTACTTC. This encodes CATSDPRRGKETQYF. This rearrangement joins TRBV24-1 to TRBJ2-5, with unresolved D. The CDR3 consists of 15 residues. Deletions cut 4 bases from V and 3 bases from J, with 14 bases between. Per germline, CDR1 KGHDR and CDR2 SFDVKD.

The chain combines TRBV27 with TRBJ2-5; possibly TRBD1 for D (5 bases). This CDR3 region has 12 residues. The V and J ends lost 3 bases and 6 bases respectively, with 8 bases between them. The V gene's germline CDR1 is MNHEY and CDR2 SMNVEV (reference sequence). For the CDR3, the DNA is TGTGCCAGCAGTTTTGCAGGGAAGACCCAGTACTTC. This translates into CASSFAGKTQYF.

The CDR3 DNA reads as TGTGCCAGCAAGGCCCCGCCAGGGCCCTATGGCTACACCTTC. Protein product: CASKAPPGPYGYTF. The chain uses TRBV28 and TRBJ1-2; possible D gene TRBD1, 5 bases. The length of the CDR3 is 14 residues. V lost 7 bases, J lost 4 bases, and 16 bases lay in between. CDR1 is MDHEN, CDR2 SYDVKM, per germline.

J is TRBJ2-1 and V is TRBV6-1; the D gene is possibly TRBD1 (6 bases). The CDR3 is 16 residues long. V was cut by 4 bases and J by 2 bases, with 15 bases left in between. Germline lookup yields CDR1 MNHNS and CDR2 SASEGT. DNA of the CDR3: TGTGCCAGCAGTGGCCGTTCTAGGGGGACCTACAATGAGCAGTTCTTC. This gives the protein CASSGRSRGTYNEQFF.

CDR3 DNA sequence: TGTGCCAGCAGTGCCGGACAGGACCAGGCCCAGCAGTTCTTC. Translation gives CASSAGQDQAQQFF. V is TRBV2 and J is TRBJ2-1, with TRBD1 matching over 7 bases. The junction had 11 bases not matched to a gene; V was cut back by 4 bases and J by 11 bases. CDR3 size: 14 residues. Germline V lookup: CDR1 SNHLY, CDR2 FYNNEI.

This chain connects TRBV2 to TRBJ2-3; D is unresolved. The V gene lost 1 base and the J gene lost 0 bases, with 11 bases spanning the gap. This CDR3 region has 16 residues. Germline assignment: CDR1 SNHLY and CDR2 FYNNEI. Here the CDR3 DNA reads TGTGCCAGCAGTGAAGTCTACTGGCAGAGCACAGATACGCAGTATTTT. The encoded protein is CASSEVYWQSTDTQYF.

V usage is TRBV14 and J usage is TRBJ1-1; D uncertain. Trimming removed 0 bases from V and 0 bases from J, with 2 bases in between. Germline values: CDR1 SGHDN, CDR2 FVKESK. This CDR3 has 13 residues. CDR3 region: CASSQDVNTEAFF. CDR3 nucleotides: TGTGCCAGCAGCCAAGACGTGAACACTGAAGCTTTCTTT.

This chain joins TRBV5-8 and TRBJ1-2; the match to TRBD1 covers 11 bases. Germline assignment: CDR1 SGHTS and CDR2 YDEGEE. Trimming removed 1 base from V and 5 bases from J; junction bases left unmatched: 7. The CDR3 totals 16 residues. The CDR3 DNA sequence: TGTGCCAGCAGCTTGATACGTGGACAGGGGGCATATGGCTACACCTTC. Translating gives CASSLIRGQGAYGYTF.

For the CDR3, the DNA is TGTGCCAGCAGCTTGAAGCTAGTCAATGAGCAGTTCTTC. It codes for CASSLKLVNEQFF. The chain has TRBV5-4 and TRBJ2-1; no reliable D call. V was shortened by 1 base and J by 6 bases, with 8 bases between the two germline ends. CDR1 is SGHNT and CDR2 is YYREEE in the germline V gene (reference sequence). The CDR3 has 13 residues.

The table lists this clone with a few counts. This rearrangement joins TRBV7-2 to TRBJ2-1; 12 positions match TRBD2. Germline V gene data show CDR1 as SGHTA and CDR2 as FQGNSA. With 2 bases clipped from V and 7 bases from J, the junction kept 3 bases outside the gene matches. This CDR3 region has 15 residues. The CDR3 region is CASSLRLAGGNEQFF. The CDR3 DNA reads TGTGCCAGCAGCTTAAGGCTAGCGGGGGGGAATGAGCAGTTCTTC.

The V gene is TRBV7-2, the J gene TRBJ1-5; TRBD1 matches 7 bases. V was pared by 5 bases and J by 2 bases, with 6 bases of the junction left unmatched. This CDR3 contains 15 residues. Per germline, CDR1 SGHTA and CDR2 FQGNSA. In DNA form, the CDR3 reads TGTGCCAGCAGCGCACAGGGGCTTGGCAATCAGCCCCAGCATTTT. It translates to CASSAQGLGNQPQHF.

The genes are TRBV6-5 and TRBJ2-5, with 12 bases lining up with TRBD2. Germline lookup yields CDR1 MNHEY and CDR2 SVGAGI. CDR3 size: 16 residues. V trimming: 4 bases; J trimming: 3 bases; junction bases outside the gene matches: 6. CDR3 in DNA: TGTGCCAGCAGTTGGGGTCTAGCGGGAGGGAAAGAGACCCAGTACTTC. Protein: CASSWGLAGGKETQYF.

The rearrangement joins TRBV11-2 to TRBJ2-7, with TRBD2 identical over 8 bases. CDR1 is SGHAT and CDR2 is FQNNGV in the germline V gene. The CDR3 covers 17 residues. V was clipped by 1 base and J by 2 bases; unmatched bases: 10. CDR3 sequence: CASSLGWRGGLAYEQYV. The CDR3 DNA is TGTGCCAGCAGCTTAGGATGGCGCGGGGGGCTGGCCTACGAGCAGTACGTC.

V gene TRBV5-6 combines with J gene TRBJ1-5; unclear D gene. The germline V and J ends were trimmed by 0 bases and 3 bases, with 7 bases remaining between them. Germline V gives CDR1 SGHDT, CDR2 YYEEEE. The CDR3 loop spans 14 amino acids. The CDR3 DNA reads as TGTGCCAGCAGCTTGGGGCTGCACAATCAGCCCCAGCATTTT. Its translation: CASSLGLHNQPQHF. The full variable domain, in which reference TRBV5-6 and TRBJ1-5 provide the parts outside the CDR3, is DAGVTQSPTHLIKTRGQQVTLRCSPKSGHDTVSWYQQALGQGPQFIFQYYEEEERQRGNFPDRFSGHQFPNYSSELNVNALLLGDSALYLCASSLGLHNQPQHFGDGTRLSIL.

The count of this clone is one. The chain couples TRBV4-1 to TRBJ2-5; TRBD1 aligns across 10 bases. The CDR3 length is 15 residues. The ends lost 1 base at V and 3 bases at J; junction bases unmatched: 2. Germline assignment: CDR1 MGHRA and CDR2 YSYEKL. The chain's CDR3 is CASSQGQGAEETQYF. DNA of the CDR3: TGCGCCAGCAGCCAAGGACAGGGGGCTGAAGAGACCCAGTACTTC.

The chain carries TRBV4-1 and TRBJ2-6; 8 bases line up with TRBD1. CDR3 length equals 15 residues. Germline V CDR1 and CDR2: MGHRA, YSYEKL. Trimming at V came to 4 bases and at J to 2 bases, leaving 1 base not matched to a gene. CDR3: CASSLTGAGANVLTF. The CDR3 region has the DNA TGCGCCAGCAGCCTGACAGGGGCTGGGGCCAACGTCCTGACTTTC.

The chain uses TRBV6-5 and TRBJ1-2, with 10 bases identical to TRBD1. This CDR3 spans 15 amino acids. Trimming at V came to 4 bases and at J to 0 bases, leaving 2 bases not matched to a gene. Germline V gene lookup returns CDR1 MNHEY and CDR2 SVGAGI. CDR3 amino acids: CASSFGTGANYGYTF. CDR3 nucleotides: TGTGCCAGCAGTTTTGGGACAGGGGCTAACTATGGCTACACCTTC.

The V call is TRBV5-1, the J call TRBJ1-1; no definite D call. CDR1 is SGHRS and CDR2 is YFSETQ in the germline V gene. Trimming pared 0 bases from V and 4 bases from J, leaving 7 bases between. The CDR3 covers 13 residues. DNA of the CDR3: TGCGCCAGCAGCTTGGACCAAGGCACTGAAGCTTTCTTT. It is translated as CASSLDQGTEAFF.

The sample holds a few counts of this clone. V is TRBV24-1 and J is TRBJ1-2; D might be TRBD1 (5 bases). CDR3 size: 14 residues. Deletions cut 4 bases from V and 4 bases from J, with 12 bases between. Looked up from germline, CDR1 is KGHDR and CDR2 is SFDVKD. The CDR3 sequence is CATSDETDPYGYTF. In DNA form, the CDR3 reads TGTGCCACCAGTGACGAGACAGACCCCTATGGCTACACCTTC.

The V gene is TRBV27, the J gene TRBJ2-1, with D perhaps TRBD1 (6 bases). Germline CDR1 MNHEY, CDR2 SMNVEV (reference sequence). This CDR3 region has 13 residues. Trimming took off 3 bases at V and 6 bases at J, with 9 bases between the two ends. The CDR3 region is CASSFQGSNEQFF. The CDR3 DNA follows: TGTGCCAGCAGTTTTCAGGGGAGCAATGAGCAGTTCTTC.

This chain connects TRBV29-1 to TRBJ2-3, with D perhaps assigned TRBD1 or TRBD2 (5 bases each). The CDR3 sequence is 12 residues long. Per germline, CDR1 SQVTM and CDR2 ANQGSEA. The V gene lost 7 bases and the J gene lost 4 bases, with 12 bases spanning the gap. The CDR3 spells CSAALGADTQYF. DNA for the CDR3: TGCAGCGCCGCACTAGGGGCAGATACGCAGTATTTT.

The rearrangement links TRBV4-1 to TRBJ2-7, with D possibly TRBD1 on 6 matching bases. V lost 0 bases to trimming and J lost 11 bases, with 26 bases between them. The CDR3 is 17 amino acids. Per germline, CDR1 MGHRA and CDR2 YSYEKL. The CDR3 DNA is TGCGCCAGCAGCCAAGAGGGGGCGCAGGGTAGCCCGGTGGTCGAGTACGTC. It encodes CASSQEGAQGSPVVEYV.

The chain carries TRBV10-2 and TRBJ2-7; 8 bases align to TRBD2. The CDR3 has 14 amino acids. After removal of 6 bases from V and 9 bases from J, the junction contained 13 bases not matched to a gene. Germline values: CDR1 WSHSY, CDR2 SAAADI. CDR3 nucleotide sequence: TGCGCCAGCAGCGCTACTAGCGGACCCCTTCGGCAGTACGTC. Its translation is CASSATSGPLRQYV.

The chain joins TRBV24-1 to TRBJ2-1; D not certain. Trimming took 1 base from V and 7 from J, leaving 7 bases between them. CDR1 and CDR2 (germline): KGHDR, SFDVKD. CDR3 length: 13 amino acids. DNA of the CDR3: TGTGCCACCAGTGATTTCTGGTCTAATGAGCAGTTCTTC. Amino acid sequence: CATSDFWSNEQFF.

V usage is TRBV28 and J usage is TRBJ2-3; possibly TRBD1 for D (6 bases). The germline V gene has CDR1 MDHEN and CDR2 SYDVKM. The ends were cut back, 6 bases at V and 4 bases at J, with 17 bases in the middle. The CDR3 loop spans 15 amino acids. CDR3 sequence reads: CASRGHSVGADTQYF. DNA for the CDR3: TGTGCCAGCAGGGGACACTCAGTTGGGGCAGATACGCAGTATTTT. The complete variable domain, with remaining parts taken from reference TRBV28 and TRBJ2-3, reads DVKVTQSSRYLVKRTGEKVFLECVQDMDHENMFWYRQDPGLGLRLIYFSYDVKMKEKGDIPEGYSVSREKKERFSLILESASTNQTSMYLCASRGHSVGADTQYFGPGTRLTVL.

Written as DNA, the CDR3 is TGCGCCAGCAGCGCCGGGGCGCAGAACACCGGGGAGCTGTTTTTT. Translation gives CASSAGAQNTGELFF. The V call is TRBV5-1, the J call TRBJ2-2; the D call may be TRBD1 or TRBD2 (5 bases each). The CDR3 loop spans 15 amino acids. The germline V and J ends were trimmed by 4 bases and 1 base, with 11 bases remaining between them. CDR1 is SGHRS and CDR2 is YFSETQ in the germline V gene.